These T cell receptor beta chains were read from a single sample in a study of blood T cell repertoires in COVID-19. Sequencing was performed with immunoSEQ multiplex PCR; in TCRdb, only in-frame clones are kept and a portion is missing. In the table there are 120,000 to 150,000 clones, roughly four fifths of which are singletons. Sequenced: peripheral blood. Receptors originate from a human donor in a cohort sampled during active COVID-19. Both conserved end residues are part of each CDR3. Each record gives: D gene, clone size, CDR3 length, J gene, V gene, CDR3 protein, CDR3 DNA. A D gene is named only where the DNA matches it firmly. Size is stated for part of the rows, as once, few or many counts, or as a class when the clone is expanded.

>TRBD1|NA|15|TRBJ2-7|TRBV7-6
CASSPTGDKRLEQYF
TGTGCCAGCAGCCCGACAGGGGATAAAAGATTAGAGCAGTACTTC
>NA|NA|14|TRBJ1-5|TRBV6-5
CASSYRGSNQPQHF
TGTGCCAGCAGTTACCGGGGGAGCAATCAGCCCCAGCATTTT
>TRBD2|NA|17|TRBJ2-3|TRBV4-2
CASSQDGVAGRADTQYF
TGTGCCAGCAGCCAAGATGGGGTAGCGGGCCGCGCAGATACGCAGTATTTT
>TRBD2|NA|16|TRBJ2-2|TRBV9
CASSPKRGGWTGELFF
TGTGCCAGCAGCCCGAAGCGGGGGGGCTGGACCGGGGAGCTGTTTTTT
>NA|NA|13|TRBJ1-1|TRBV28
CASSPSGDPEAFF
TGTGCCAGCAGCCCCAGCGGGGACCCTGAAGCTTTCTTT
>TRBD2|NA|16|TRBJ2-7|TRBV13
CASSVSQAGGPYEQYF
TGTGCCAGCAGCGTATCCCAAGCGGGGGGCCCGTACGAGCAGTACTTC
>TRBD2|once|16|TRBJ2-3|TRBV13
CASSFQRGTVGDTQYF
TGTGCCAGCAGCTTCCAGCGGGGGACGGTGGGAGATACGCAGTATTTT
>NA|NA|12|TRBJ2-4|TRBV7-9
CASSSSSVLQYF
TGTGCCAGCAGCTCTAGCTCCGTTCTTCAGTACTTC
>NA|NA|12|TRBJ1-2|TRBV5-5
CASSLDGNGYTF
TGTGCCAGCAGCTTGGACGGGAACGGCTACACCTTC
>TRBD1|few|16|TRBJ2-2|TRBV4-3
CASSPGQGGNTGELFF
TGCGCCAGCAGCCCGGGACAGGGAGGTAACACCGGGGAGCTGTTTTTT
>NA|NA|13|TRBJ1-1|TRBV12-3/TRBV12-4
CASSADRNTEAFF
TGTGCCAGCAGTGCGGACAGGAACACTGAAGCTTTCTTT
>TRBD1|NA|16|TRBJ2-2|TRBV5-4
CASGRPGQALGGELFF
TGTGCCAGCGGGCGCCCCGGACAGGCGTTGGGCGGGGAGCTGTTTTTT
>NA|NA|15|TRBJ1-5|TRBV6-5
CASSHRGSGGQPQHF
TGTGCCAGCAGCCACAGAGGATCGGGGGGTCAGCCCCAGCATTTT
>NA|NA|15|TRBJ1-1|TRBV18
CASSPARGGFTEAFF
TGTGCCAGCTCACCAGCGAGGGGGGGGTTCACTGAAGCTTTCTTT
>TRBD2|NA|14|TRBJ2-5|TRBV7-7
CASSLGLGKETQYF
TGTGCTAGCAGCTTAGGACTAGGGAAAGAGACCCAGTACTTC
>TRBD1|once|14|TRBJ1-2|TRBV7-8
CASSLGGTGPGYTF
TGTGCCAGCAGCTTAGGGGGGACAGGACCTGGCTACACCTTC
>NA|NA|16|TRBJ2-7|TRBV5-4
CASSPTGTGGEEEQYF
TGTGCCAGCAGCCCTACAGGGACGGGGGGTGAGGAAGAGCAGTACTTC
>TRBD1|NA|14|TRBJ1-4|TRBV24-1
CATSDGQDNEKLFF
TGTGCCACCAGTGACGGACAGGATAATGAAAAACTGTTTTTT
>NA|NA|14|TRBJ2-3|TRBV3-1/TRBV3-2
CASSHGGPTDTQYF
TGTGCCAGCAGCCACGGGGGGCCCACAGATACGCAGTATTTT
>TRBD1|once|16|TRBJ1-1|TRBV7-6
CASSSRTGGRDTEAFF
TGTGCCAGCAGCTCCCGGACAGGGGGCAGGGACACTGAAGCTTTCTTT
>TRBD2|NA|16|TRBJ2-1|TRBV10-3
CAIRSAGGLRGDEQFF
TGTGCCATCAGATCAGCGGGGGGGCTGAGGGGCGATGAGCAGTTCTTC
>TRBD2|NA|18|TRBJ2-1|TRBV5-1
CASSPGLAGDRSYNEQFF
TGCGCCAGCAGCCCGGGACTAGCGGGGGACCGCTCCTACAATGAGCAGTTCTTC
>NA|NA|16|TRBJ1-5|TRBV20-1
CSASYRDPNSNQPQHF
TGCAGTGCTAGTTACAGGGATCCAAATAGCAATCAGCCCCAGCATTTT
>TRBD2|NA|19|TRBJ2-4|TRBV18
CASSPERTGGTQVKNIQYF
TGTGCCAGCTCACCAGAGAGAACGGGAGGGACTCAAGTCAAAAACATTCAGTACTTC
>NA|NA|12|TRBJ1-1|TRBV12-3/TRBV12-4
CASSFRNTEAFF
TGTGCCAGCAGTTTCAGGAACACTGAAGCTTTCTTT
>NA|NA|13|TRBJ2-1|TRBV12-2
CASRLELAIQQFF
TGTGCAAGTCGCTTAGAACTAGCAATCCAGCAGTTCTTC
>TRBD1|NA|14|TRBJ1-2|TRBV5-4
CASSLYDRVYGYTF
TGTGCCAGCAGCTTATATGACAGGGTCTATGGCTACACCTTC
>NA|NA|14|TRBJ1-6|TRBV5-4
CASSFLGVSSPLHF
TGTGCCAGCAGCTTTCTTGGAGTAAGTTCACCCCTCCACTTT
>TRBD2|NA|15|TRBJ2-7|TRBV19
CASSTLAGGTYEQYF
TGTGCCAGTAGTACACTAGCGGGGGGAACCTACGAGCAGTACTTC
>TRBD2|NA|14|TRBJ2-2|TRBV5-1
CASTSGGPTGELFF
TGCGCCAGCACTAGCGGGGGGCCCACCGGGGAGCTGTTTTTT
>TRBD1|NA|15|TRBJ2-5|TRBV5-1
CASSPRDRESETQYF
TGCGCCAGCAGCCCGAGGGACAGGGAATCGGAGACCCAGTACTTC
>NA|NA|12|TRBJ1-4|TRBV19
CATSSGGEKLFF
TGTGCCACCTCGAGTGGGGGGGAAAAACTGTTTTTT
>TRBD1|NA|16|TRBJ2-2|TRBV19
CASIHPGQGNTGELFF
TGTGCCAGTATTCACCCGGGACAGGGTAACACCGGGGAGCTGTTTTTT
>NA|NA|15|TRBJ2-7|TRBV18
CASSPSTRNSYEQYF
TGTGCCAGCTCACCCTCCACCAGAAACTCCTACGAGCAGTACTTC
>TRBD1|NA|15|TRBJ1-2|TRBV28
CASRGPGQNLWGYTF
TGTGCCAGCAGAGGTCCGGGACAGAATCTATGGGGCTACACCTTC
>NA|NA|13|TRBJ1-1|TRBV28
CASSYSVSTEAFF
TGTGCCAGCAGCTACTCCGTTTCCACTGAAGCTTTCTTT
>NA|NA|16|TRBJ1-3|TRBV15
CATSRDGERTGNTIYF
TGTGCCACCAGCAGAGATGGAGAACGGACTGGAAACACCATATATTTT
>TRBD1|NA|14|TRBJ2-7|TRBV5-1
CASSLATGEYEQYF
TGCGCCAGCAGCTTGGCTACAGGGGAATACGAGCAGTACTTC